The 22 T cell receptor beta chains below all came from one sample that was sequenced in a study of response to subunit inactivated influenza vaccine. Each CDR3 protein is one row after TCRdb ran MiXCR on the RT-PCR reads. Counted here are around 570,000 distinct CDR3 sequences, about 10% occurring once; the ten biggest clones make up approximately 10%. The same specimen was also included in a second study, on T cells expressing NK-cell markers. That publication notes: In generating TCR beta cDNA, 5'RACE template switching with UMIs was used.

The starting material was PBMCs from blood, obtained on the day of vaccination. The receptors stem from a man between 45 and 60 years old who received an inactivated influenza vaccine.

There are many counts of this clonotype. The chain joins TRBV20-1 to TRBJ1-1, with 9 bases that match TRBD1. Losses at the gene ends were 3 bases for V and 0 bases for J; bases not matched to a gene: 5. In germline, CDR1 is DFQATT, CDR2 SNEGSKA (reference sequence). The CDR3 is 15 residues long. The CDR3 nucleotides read TGCAGTGCTAGGGACAGGGGCGTATTGAACACTGAAGCTTTCTTT. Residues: CSARDRGVLNTEAFF.

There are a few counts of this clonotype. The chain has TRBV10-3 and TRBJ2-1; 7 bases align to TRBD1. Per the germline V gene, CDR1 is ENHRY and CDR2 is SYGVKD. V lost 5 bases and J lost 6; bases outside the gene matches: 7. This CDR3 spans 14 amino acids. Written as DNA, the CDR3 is TGTGCCATCAGTCAAACAGGGGTAAGCAATGAGCAGTTCTTC. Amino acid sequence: CAISQTGVSNEQFF.

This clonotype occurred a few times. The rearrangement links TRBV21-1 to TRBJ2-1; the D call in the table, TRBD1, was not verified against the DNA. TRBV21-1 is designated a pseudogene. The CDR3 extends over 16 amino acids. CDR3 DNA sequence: TGTGCCAGCAGCACGAGGCGGGGGGCGAGGTACAATGAGCAGTTCTTC. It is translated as CASSTRRGARYNEQFF.

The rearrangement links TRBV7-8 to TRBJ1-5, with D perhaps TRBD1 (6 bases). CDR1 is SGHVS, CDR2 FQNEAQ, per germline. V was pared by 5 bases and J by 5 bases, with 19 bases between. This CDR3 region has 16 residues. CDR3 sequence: CASSPLATGTYQPQHF. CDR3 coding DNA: TGTGCCAGCAGCCCACTAGCAACAGGGACGTATCAGCCCCAGCATTTT.

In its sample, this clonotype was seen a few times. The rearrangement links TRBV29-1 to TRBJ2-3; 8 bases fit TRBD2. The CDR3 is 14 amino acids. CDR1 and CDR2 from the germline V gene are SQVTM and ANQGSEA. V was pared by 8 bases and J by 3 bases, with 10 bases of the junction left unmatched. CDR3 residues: CSTVAGGRTDTQYF. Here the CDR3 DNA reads TGCAGCACGGTGGCGGGAGGAAGGACAGATACGCAGTATTTT.

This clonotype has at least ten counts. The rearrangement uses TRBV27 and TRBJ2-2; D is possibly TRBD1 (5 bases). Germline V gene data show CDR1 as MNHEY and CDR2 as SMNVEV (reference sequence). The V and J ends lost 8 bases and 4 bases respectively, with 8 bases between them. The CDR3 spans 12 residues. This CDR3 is CASGRGTGELFF. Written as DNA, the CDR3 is TGTGCCAGCGGAAGGGGCACCGGGGAGCTGTTTTTT.

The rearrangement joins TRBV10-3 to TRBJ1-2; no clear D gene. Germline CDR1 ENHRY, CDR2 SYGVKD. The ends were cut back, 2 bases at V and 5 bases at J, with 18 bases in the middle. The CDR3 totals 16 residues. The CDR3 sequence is CAISETMTGIMYGYTF. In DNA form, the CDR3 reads TGTGCCATCAGTGAGACGATGACGGGAATCATGTATGGCTACACCTTC.

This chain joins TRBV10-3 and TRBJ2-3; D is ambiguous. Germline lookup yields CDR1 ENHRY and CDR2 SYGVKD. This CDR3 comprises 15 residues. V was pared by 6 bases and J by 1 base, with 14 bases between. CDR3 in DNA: TGTGCCATCAGCCCCCGTACTGATGGCACAGATACGCAGTATTTT. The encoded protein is CAISPRTDGTDTQYF.

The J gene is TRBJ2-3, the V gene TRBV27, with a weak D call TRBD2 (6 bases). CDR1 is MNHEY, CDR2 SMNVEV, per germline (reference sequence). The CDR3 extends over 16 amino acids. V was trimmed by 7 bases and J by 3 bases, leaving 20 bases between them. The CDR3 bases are TGTGCCAGCAAATTAAAAGGGGCTAGCGCGACAGATACGCAGTATTTT. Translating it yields CASKLKGASATDTQYF.

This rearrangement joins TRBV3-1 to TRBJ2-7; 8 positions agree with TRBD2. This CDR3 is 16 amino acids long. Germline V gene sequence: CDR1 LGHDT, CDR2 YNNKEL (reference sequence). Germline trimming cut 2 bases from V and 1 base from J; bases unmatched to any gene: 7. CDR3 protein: CASSQPPGGGSYEQYF. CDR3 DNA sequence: TGTGCCAGCAGCCAACCCCCGGGCGGGGGGTCCTACGAGCAGTACTTC.

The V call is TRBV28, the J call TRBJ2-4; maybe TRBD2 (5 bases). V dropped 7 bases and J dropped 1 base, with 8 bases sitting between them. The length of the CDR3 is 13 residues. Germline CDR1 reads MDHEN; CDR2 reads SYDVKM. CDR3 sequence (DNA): TGTGCCAGCAAGAGGGAGGCCAAAAACATTCAGTACTTC. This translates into CASKREAKNIQYF.

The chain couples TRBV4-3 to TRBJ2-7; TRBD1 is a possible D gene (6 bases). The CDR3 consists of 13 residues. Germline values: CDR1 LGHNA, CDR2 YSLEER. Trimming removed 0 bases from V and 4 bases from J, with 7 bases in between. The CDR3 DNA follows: TGCGCCAGCAGCCAAGAACAGGGATACGAGCAGTACTTC. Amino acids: CASSQEQGYEQYF.

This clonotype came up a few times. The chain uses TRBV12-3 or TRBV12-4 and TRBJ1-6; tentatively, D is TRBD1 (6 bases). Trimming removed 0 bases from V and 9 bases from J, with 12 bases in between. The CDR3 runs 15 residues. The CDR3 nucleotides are TGTGCCAGCAGTTTAGCGGGGGCAGGGAGTTCACCCCTCCACTTT. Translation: CASSLAGAGSSPLHF.

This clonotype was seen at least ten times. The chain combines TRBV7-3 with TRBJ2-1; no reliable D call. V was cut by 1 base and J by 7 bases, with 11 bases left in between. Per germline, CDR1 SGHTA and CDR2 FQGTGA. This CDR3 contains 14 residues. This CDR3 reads CASSLNPRGNEQFF. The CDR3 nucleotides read TGTGCCAGCAGCTTAAATCCTCGTGGGAATGAGCAGTTCTTC.

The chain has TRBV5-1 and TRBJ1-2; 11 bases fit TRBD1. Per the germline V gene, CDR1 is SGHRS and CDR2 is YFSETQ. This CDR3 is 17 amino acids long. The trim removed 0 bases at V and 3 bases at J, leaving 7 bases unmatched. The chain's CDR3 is CASSLVPGQGDHYGYTF. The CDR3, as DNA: TGCGCCAGCAGCTTGGTGCCGGGACAGGGGGACCACTATGGCTACACCTTC.

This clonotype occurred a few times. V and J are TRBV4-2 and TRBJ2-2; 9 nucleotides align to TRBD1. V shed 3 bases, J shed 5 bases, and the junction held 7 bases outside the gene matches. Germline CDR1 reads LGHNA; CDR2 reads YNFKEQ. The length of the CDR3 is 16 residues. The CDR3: CASSHHRGLETGELFF. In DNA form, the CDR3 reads TGTGCCAGCAGCCATCACAGGGGGCTAGAAACCGGGGAGCTGTTTTTT.

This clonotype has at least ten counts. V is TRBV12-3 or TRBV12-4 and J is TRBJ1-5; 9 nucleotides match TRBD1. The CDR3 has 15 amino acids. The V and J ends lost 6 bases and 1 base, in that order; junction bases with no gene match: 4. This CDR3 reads CASRQTGGSNQPQHF. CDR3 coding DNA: TGTGCCAGCAGACAGACAGGGGGAAGCAATCAGCCCCAGCATTTT.

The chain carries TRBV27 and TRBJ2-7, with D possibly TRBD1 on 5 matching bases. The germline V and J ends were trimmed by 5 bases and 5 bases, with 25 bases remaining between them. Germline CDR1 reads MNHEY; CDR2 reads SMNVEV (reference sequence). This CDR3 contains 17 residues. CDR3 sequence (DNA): TGTGCCAGCAGTCTAGTACAGGTGGGTCCCCACGGCGACGAGCAGTACTTC. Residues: CASSLVQVGPHGDEQYF.

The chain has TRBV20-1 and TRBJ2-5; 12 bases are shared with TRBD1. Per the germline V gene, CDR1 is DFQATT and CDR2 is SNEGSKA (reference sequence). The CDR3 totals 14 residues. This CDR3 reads CTPGQGASQETQYF. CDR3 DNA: TGCACTCCGGGACAGGGGGCTTCCCAAGAGACCCAGTACTTC.

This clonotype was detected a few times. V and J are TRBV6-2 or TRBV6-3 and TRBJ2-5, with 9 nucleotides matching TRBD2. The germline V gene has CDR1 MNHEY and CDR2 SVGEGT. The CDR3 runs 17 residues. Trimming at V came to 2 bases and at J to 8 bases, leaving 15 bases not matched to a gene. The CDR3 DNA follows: TGTGCCAGCAGTTACCCCCCAGCGGGGGGTTCTTGGAAAACCCAGTACTTC. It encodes CASSYPPAGGSWKTQYF.

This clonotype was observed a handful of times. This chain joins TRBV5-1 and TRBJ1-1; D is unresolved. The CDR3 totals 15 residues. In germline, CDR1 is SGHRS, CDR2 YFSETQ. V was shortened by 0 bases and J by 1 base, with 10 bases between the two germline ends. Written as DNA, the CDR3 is TGCGCCAGCAGCTTGGATGGGGTCCCGAACACTGAAGCTTTCTTT. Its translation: CASSLDGVPNTEAFF.

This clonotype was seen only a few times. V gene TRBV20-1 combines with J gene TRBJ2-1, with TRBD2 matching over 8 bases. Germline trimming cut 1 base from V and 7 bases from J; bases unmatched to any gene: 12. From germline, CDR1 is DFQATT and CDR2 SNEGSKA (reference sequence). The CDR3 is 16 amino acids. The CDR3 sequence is CSARGVSGSLRNEQFF. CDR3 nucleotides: TGCAGTGCTAGAGGGGTAAGCGGGAGCCTGAGGAATGAGCAGTTCTTC.